Below are 18 T cell receptor beta chains sequenced from a single sample in a study of regulatory T cells in long-lasting Graves disease. Relying on iRepertoire HTBI primers and Arm-PCR of CDR3 regions, the team built TCR beta libraries. TCRdb recomputed calls from the multiplex PCR reads with MiXCR, one row per CDR3 protein. The sample contains hundreds of thousands of distinct CDR3 sequences, roughly 16% of which appear only once. As to time point: newly diagnosed GD, antithyroid drugs for less than 3 months. PBMC RNA was the source of the TCR library. The sample in question was peripheral blood mononuclear cells (PBMCs), obtained at new diagnosis, from a patient treated with antithyroid drugs. Every receptor here comes from a female donor with Graves disease.

This chain uses TRBV4-2 with TRBJ2-5; 10 bases are shared with TRBD2. The DNA end lines up better with TRBJ2-1; the J call may be wrong. The CDR3 runs to 17 residues. Germline lookup yields CDR1 LGHNA and CDR2 YNFKEQ. The CDR3 loop is CASSQEIVLAGEREQFF. The CDR3 DNA sequence: TGTGCCAGCAGCCAAGAAATCGTGCTAGCGGGAGAAAGAGAGCAGTTCTTC.

This clonotype was seen only a few times. A read error may be the cause here, since a much bigger clone is one base away. The rearrangement uses TRBV7-3 and TRBJ2-2, with 10 nucleotides matching TRBD1. This CDR3 has 17 amino acids. Germline V gives CDR1 SGHTA, CDR2 FQGTGA. The CDR3: CASSLRPGQGNIGELFF. The CDR3 coding sequence is TGTGCCAGCAGTTTGCGGCCGGGACAGGGGAACATCGGGGAGCTGTTTTTT. The full variable domain, with the rest looked up from reference TRBV7-3 and TRBJ2-2, is GAGVSQTPSNKVTEKGKYVELRCDPISGHTALYWYRQSLGQGPEFLIYFQGTGAADDSGLPNDRFFAVRPEGSVSTLKIQRTERGDSAVYLCASSLRPGQGNIGELFFGEGSRLTVL.

This clonotype was counted at least ten times. The chain uses TRBV3-1 and TRBJ2-7, with D perhaps matching TRBD1 (6 bases). V dropped 4 bases and J dropped 3 bases, with 10 bases sitting between them. This CDR3 has 13 residues. The V gene's germline CDR1 is LGHDT and CDR2 YNNKEL (reference sequence). CDR3 DNA: TGTGCCAGCAGCCCCAAGGGGGACTACGAGCAGTACTTC. Residues: CASSPKGDYEQYF.

This clonotype was picked up many times. The chain links TRBV5-5 to TRBJ1-1; D gene ambiguous. Per the germline V gene, CDR1 is SGHKS and CDR2 is YYEKEE (reference sequence). V was shortened by 0 bases and J by 4 bases, with 10 bases between the two germline ends. The CDR3 contains 14 residues. The CDR3 protein is CASSLGVEGTEAFF. As DNA, the CDR3 is TGTGCCAGCAGCTTGGGGGTTGAAGGCACTGAAGCTTTCTTT.

The chain has TRBV4-2 and TRBJ2-2, with 14 bases aligning to TRBD2. The CDR3 has 16 residues. After removal of 5 bases from V and 5 bases from J, the junction contained 4 bases not matched to a gene. The germline CDR1 and CDR2 sequences are LGHNA and YNFKEQ. CDR3 sequence reads: CASSAWTSGRTGELFF. The CDR3 DNA follows: TGTGCCAGCAGCGCATGGACTAGCGGGAGGACCGGGGAGCTGTTTTTT.

This clonotype was picked up many times. The chain combines TRBV5-1 with TRBJ1-3, with TRBD1 matching over 10 bases. Germline trimming cut 4 bases from V and 8 bases from J; bases unmatched to any gene: 15. The CDR3 spans 17 residues. Looked up from germline, CDR1 is SGHRS and CDR2 is YFSETQ. CDR3 in DNA: TGCGCCAGCAGCCATACACCCTCCGGGACAGGGGTAGACACCATATATTTT. Translating it yields CASSHTPSGTGVDTIYF.

Comments on this clonotype: This could be a read error, since a much larger clone is one nucleotide away. The V gene is TRBV6-1, the J gene TRBJ2-3, with D unclear. This CDR3 comprises 15 residues. Germline V gene data show CDR1 as MNHNS and CDR2 as SASEGT. V lost 4 bases to trimming and J lost 5 bases, with 16 bases between them. The CDR3 region is CASSGVFGLQDTQYF. CDR3 sequence (DNA): TGTGCCAGCAGTGGGGTTTTCGGTCTTCAAGATACGCAGTATTTT.

This clonotype was counted at least ten times. This rearrangement joins TRBV11-2 to TRBJ2-1; 7 bases are shared with TRBD2. CDR1 and CDR2 (germline): SGHAT, FQNNGV. The J segment lost 4 bases and the V segment lost 1 base, leaving 7 bases of the junction unmatched. The CDR3 contains 16 residues. CDR3 nucleotides: TGTGCCAGCAGCTTAGTAGAGGGAGGGACTTACAATGAGCAGTTCTTC. This codes for CASSLVEGGTYNEQFF.

There are many counts of this clonotype. The chain is built from TRBV7-2 and TRBJ1-3, with unresolved D. Germline V gene data show CDR1 as SGHTA and CDR2 as FQGNSA. V lost 2 bases and J lost 0, with 8 bases in between. The length of the CDR3 is 15 residues. CDR3 coding DNA: TGTGCCAGCAGCTTATCATCCGGCTCTGGAAACACCATATATTTT. Encoded protein: CASSLSSGSGNTIYF.

V gene TRBV7-2 combines with J gene TRBJ2-1; 9 bases map to TRBD2. The CDR3 is 17 residues long. Germline trimming cut 6 bases from V and 0 bases from J; bases unmatched to any gene: 9. Germline V gives CDR1 SGHTA, CDR2 FQGNSA. The CDR3 protein is CASRAGREGRSYNEQFF. The DNA of the CDR3 is TGTGCCAGCAGGGCGGGGCGGGAGGGCCGCTCCTACAATGAGCAGTTCTTC.

This clonotype was detected ten times or more. The chain employs TRBV30 and TRBJ2-7, with TRBD2 identical over 10 bases. Losses at the gene ends were 2 bases for V and 6 bases for J; bases not matched to a gene: 4. In germline, CDR1 is GTSNPN, CDR2 SVGIG (reference sequence). The CDR3 is made up of 13 amino acids. The CDR3 is CAWSSSGSGEQYF. CDR3 nucleotide sequence: TGTGCCTGGAGTTCTAGCGGGAGCGGCGAGCAGTACTTC.

At least ten counts were recorded for this clonotype. CDR3 bases: TGTGCCAGCATCGGGATGGCGTCCTCCTACAATGAGCAGTTCTTC. This encodes CASIGMASSYNEQFF. The genes are TRBV28 and TRBJ2-1, with D maybe TRBD2 (5 bases). CDR1 and CDR2 from the germline V gene are MDHEN and SYDVKM. This CDR3 is 15 amino acids long. The V gene lost 7 bases and the J gene lost 0 bases, with 13 bases spanning the gap. Complete variable domain (other parts from reference TRBV28 and TRBJ2-1): DVKVTQSSRYLVKRTGEKVFLECVQDMDHENMFWYRQDPGLGLRLIYFSYDVKMKEKGDIPEGYSVSREKKERFSLILESASTNQTSMYLCASIGMASSYNEQFFGPGTRLTVL.

The genes are TRBV5-1 and TRBJ2-6; no firm D call. The V gene's germline CDR1 is SGHRS and CDR2 YFSETQ. V was pared by 4 bases and J by 0 bases, with 8 bases between. The CDR3 contains 15 residues. The CDR3 coding sequence is TGCGCCAGCAGCCCAGGAACCTCTGGGGCCAACGTCCTGACTTTC. This translates into CASSPGTSGANVLTF.

This clonotype has at least ten counts. This chain links TRBV12-3 or TRBV12-4 with TRBJ2-7; 13 nucleotides align to TRBD2. With 5 bases clipped from V and 4 bases from J, the junction kept 5 bases outside the gene matches. The CDR3 has 15 amino acids. CDR3 bases: TGTGCCAGCAGTCCACTAGCGGGGGGGCTGTACGAGCAGTACTTC. This encodes CASSPLAGGLYEQYF.

This clonotype was seen at least ten times. The DNA of the CDR3 is TGTGCCTGGAGCCCCCTTGGGCTAGCGGGAGTCGCGACGCAGTATTTT. This gives the protein CAWSPLGLAGVATQYF. The chain is built from TRBV30 and TRBJ2-3; the match to TRBD2 covers 10 bases. Trimming removed 3 bases from V and 9 bases from J; junction bases left unmatched: 15. Germline CDR1 reads GTSNPN; CDR2 reads SVGIG (reference sequence). The CDR3 is made up of 16 amino acids.

This clonotype was observed at least ten times. The CDR3, as DNA: TGTGCCAGCACCCGAAGGACCGCGGGTGAAAAACTGTTTTTT. Amino acids: CASTRRTAGEKLFF. The chain employs TRBV12-3 or TRBV12-4 and TRBJ1-4, with D unresolved. This CDR3 is built from 14 residues. Trimming cost V 7 bases and J 7 bases, with 16 bases left between them.

The chain has TRBV7-7 and TRBJ1-1, with no clear D. V was cut by 5 bases and J by 1 base, with 11 bases left in between. CDR1 and CDR2 (germline): SSHAT, FNYEAQ (reference sequence). CDR3 length: 14 amino acids. DNA of the CDR3: TGTGCCAGCAGCCCCGGCCCAGCGAACACTGAAGCTTTCTTT. This gives the protein CASSPGPANTEAFF.

The genes are TRBV5-1 and TRBJ2-7; 9 nucleotides line up with TRBD1. J was trimmed by 6 bases and V by 4 bases; bases with no gene match: 11. The CDR3 has 15 residues. Germline values: CDR1 SGHRS, CDR2 YFSETQ. The CDR3 bases are TGCGCCAGCAGCCTGAGAACCGGGACAGGGACCGAGCAGTACTTC. Protein sequence: CASSLRTGTGTEQYF.